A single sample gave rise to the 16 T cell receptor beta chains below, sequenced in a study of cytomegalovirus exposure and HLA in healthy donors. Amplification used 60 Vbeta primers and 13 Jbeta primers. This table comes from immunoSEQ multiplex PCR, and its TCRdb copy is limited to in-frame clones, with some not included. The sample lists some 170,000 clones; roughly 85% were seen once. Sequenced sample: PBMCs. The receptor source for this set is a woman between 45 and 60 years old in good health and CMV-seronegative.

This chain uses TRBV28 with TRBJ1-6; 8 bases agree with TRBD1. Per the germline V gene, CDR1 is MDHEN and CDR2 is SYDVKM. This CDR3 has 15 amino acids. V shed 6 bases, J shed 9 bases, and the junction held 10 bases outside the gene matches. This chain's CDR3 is CASSRTGTDGSPLHF. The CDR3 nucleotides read TGTGCCAGCAGCCGGACAGGGACGGATGGTTCACCCCTCCACTTT.

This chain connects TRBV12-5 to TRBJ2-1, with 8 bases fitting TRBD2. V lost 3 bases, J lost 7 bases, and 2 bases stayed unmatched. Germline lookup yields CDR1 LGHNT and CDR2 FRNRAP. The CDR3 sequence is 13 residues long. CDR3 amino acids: CASGLAGVNEQFF. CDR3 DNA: TGTGCTAGTGGTTTAGCGGGAGTTAATGAGCAGTTCTTC.

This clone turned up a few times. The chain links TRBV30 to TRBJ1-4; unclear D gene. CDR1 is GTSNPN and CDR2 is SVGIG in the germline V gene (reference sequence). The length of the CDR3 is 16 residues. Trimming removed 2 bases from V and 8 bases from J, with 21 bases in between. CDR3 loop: CAWSNPWTRGREKLFF. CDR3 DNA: TGTGCCTGGAGTAACCCGTGGACGCGGGGAAGGGAAAAACTGTTTTTT.

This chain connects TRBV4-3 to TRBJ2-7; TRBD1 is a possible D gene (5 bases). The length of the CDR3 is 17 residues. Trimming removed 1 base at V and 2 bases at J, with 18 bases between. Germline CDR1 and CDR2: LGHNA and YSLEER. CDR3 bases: TGCGCCAGCAGCCAAGTAATGCGTCAAGGGGCAGCCTACGAGCAGTACTTC. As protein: CASSQVMRQGAAYEQYF.

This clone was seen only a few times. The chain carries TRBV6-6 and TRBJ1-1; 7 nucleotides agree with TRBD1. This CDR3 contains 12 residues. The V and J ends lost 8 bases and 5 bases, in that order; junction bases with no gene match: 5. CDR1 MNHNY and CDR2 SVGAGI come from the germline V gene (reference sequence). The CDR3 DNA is TGTGCCAGCGAGGGGGCTCGGACTGAAGCTTTCTTT. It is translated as CASEGARTEAFF.

CDR3 sequence reads: CASRTGGAGGGTDTQYF. CDR3 nucleotide sequence: TGTGCCAGCCGGACAGGGGGGGCGGGGGGCGGTACAGATACGCAGTATTTT. This chain links TRBV2 with TRBJ2-3; 10 bases line up with TRBD1. V lost 8 bases and J lost 3; bases outside the gene matches: 14. This CDR3 is 17 amino acids long. CDR1 SNHLY and CDR2 FYNNEI come from the germline V gene.

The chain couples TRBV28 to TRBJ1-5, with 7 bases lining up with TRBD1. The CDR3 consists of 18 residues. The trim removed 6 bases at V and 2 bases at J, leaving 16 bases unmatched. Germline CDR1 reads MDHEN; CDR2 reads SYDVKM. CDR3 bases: TGTGCCAGCAGCGCAGACAGGGCCCCGCGACTCGGCAATCAGCCCCAGCATTTT. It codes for CASSADRAPRLGNQPQHF.

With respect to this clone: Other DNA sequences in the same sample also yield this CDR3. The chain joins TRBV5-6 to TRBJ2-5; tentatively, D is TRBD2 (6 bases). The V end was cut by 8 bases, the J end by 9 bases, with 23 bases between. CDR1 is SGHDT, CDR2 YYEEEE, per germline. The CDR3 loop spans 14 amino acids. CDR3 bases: TGTGCCAGTAGCCCTCCGGGGGTCCCCATGGCCCAGTACTTC. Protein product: CASSPPGVPMAQYF.

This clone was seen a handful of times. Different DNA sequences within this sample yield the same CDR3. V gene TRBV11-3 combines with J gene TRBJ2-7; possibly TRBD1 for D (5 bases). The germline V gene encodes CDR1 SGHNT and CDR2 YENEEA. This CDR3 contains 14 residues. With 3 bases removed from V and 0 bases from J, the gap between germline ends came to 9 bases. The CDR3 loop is CASSLGQSSYEQYF. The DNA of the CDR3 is TGTGCCAGCAGCTTGGGGCAGAGCTCCTACGAGCAGTACTTC.

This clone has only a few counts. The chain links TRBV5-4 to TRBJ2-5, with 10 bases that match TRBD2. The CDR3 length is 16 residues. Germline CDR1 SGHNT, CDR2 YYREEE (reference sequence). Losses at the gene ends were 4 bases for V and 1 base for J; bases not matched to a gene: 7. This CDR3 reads CASSLDRTSGQETQYF. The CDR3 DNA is TGTGCCAGCAGCCTCGATCGGACTAGCGGCCAAGAGACCCAGTACTTC.

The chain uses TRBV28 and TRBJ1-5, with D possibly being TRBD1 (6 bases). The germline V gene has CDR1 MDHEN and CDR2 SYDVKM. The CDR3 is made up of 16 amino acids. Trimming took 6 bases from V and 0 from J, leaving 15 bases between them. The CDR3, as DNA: TGTGCCAGCAGGGACGGGACAAAAGATAGCAATCAGCCCCAGCATTTT. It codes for CASRDGTKDSNQPQHF.

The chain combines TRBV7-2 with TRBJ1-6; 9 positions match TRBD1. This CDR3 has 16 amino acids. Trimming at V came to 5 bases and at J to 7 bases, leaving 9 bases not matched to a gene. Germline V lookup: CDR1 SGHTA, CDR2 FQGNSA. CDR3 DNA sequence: TGTGCCAGCAGCGCAGGACAGGGGAATTTGAATTCACCCCTCCACTTT. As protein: CASSAGQGNLNSPLHF.

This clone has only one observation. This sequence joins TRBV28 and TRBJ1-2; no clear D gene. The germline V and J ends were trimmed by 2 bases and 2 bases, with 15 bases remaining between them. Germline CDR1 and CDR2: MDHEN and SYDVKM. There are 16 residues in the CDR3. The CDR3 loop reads CASSLGGSGENYGYTF. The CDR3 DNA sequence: TGTGCCAGCAGTTTAGGAGGCTCCGGAGAGAACTATGGCTACACCTTC.

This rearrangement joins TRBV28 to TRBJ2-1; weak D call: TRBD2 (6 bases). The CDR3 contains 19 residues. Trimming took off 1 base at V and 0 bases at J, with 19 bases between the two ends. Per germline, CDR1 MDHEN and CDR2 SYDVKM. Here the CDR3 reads CASSLSPGRMGGSYNEQFF. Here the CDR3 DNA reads TGTGCCAGCAGTTTATCGCCCGGGAGAATGGGGGGCTCCTACAATGAGCAGTTCTTC.

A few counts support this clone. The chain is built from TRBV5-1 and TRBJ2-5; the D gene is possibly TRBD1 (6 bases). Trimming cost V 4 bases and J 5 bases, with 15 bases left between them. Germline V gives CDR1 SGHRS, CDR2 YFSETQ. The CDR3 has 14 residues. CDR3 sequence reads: CASSLDSRGETQYF. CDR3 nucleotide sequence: TGCGCCAGCAGCCTAGACTCGAGGGGGGAGACCCAGTACTTC.

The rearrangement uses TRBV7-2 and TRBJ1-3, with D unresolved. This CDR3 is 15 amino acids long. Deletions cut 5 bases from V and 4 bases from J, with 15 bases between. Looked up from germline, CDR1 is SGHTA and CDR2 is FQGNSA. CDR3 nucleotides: TGTGCCAGCAGCGTGACGCAGGACTCAGGAAACACCATATATTTT. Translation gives CASSVTQDSGNTIYF. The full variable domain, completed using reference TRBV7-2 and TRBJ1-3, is GAGVSQSPSNKVTEKGKDVELRCDPISGHTALYWYRQSLGQGLEFLIYFQGNSAPDKSGLPSDRFSAERTGGSVSTLTIQRTQQEDSAVYLCASSVTQDSGNTIYFGEGSWLTVV.